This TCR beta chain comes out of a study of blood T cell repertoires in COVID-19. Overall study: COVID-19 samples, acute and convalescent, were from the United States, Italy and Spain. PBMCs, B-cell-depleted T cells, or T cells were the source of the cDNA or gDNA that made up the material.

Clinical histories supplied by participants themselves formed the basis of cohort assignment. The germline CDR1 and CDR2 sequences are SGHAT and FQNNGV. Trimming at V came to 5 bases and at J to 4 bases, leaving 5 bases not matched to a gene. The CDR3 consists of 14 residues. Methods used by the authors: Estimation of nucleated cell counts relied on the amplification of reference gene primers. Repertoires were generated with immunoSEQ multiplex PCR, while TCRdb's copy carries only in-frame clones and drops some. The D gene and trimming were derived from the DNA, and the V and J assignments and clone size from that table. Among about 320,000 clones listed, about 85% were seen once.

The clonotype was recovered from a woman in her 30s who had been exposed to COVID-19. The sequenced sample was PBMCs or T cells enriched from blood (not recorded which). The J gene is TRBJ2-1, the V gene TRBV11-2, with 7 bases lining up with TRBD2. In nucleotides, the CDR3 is TGTGCCAGCAGCCCCTACGGGAGGTACAATGAGCAGTTCTTC. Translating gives CASSPYGRYNEQFF.